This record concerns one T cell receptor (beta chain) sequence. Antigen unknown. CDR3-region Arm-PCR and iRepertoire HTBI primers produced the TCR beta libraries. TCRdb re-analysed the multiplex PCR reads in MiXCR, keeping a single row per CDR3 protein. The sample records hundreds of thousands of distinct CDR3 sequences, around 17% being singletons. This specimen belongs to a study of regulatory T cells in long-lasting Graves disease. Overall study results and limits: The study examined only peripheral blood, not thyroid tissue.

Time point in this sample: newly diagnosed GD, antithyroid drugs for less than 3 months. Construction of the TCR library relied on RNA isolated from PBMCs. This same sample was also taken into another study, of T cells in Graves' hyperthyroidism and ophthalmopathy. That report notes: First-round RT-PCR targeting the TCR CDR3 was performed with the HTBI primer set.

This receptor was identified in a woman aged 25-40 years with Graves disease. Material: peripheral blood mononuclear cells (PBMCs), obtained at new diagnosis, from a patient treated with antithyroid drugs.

CDR3 DNA sequence: TGTGCCAGCAGCGTGGGAGGTGGGGATAATGAGCAGTTCTTC. Protein: CASSVGGGDNEQFF. This chain uses TRBV7-9 with TRBJ2-1; D possibly corresponds to TRBD2 (6 bases). Trimming pared 5 bases from V and 7 bases from J, leaving 15 bases between. The V gene's germline CDR1 is SEHNR and CDR2 FQNEAQ (reference sequence). This CDR3 is built from 14 residues.